This entry is about one T cell receptor beta chain. Antigen: not known. These data belong to a study of T-cell memory formation after mild COVID-19. Study results and caveats: Within pre-infection memory, some responding clones were found, suggesting cross-reactive memory joined. Clones contracting across day 15 to 85 had a balanced CD4/CD8 profile; later expanding clones leaned CD4+.

TCRdb independently ran MiXCR on the 5' RACE reads; one entry per CDR3 protein. The data show 140,000 to 150,000 distinct CDR3 sequences, with under 30% seen just once and around 22% held by the top ten. The V gene end was trimmed by 1 base and the J gene end by 2 bases; junction bases not matched to a gene: 5. The CDR3 totals 15 residues. Germline values: CDR1 DFQATT, CDR2 SNEGSKA (reference sequence). This clonotype was obtained from an adult woman who had mild COVID-19 (a few samples of this study predate the infection). Cell type and time point are not known. This rearrangement joins TRBV20-1 to TRBJ2-1, with 7 bases aligning to TRBD1. The specimen sequenced was PBMCs or a T cell subset sorted from them (not recorded which). As DNA, the CDR3 is TGCAGTGCTAGAGGAGGGGACAGTCCCTACAATGAGCAGTTCTTC. Translating it yields CSARGGDSPYNEQFF.